Listed here are 19 T cell receptor beta chains from one sample, sequenced in a study of blood T cell repertoires in COVID-19. Sequencing was performed with immunoSEQ multiplex PCR; in TCRdb, only in-frame clones are kept and a portion is missing. The sample lists around 370,000 clones; roughly 89% were seen once. The sample was peripheral blood. The origin of the receptors is a woman younger than 35 who had recovered from COVID-19.

The genes are TRBV29-1 and TRBJ2-3; maybe TRBD1 (6 bases). Germline loops: CDR1 SQVTM, CDR2 ANQGSEA. The V end lost 4 bases, the J end lost 3 bases, and 8 bases lay between the germline ends. The CDR3 totals 12 residues. In nucleotides, the CDR3 is TGCAGCGTTGCAGGGGTTACAGATACGCAGTATTTT. This encodes CSVAGVTDTQYF.

The chain combines TRBV6-2 or TRBV6-3 with TRBJ2-1; 9 bases map to TRBD2. Germline V CDR1 and CDR2: MNHEY, SVGEGT. The CDR3 is 19 residues long. Germline trimming cut 2 bases from V and 0 bases from J; bases unmatched to any gene: 11. Here the CDR3 reads CASSYGGGRAISSYNEQFF. The CDR3 DNA reads TGTGCCAGCAGTTACGGGGGCGGGAGGGCTATAAGCTCCTACAATGAGCAGTTCTTC.

The rearrangement links TRBV19 to TRBJ1-4; 7 positions agree with TRBD1. CDR1 and CDR2 (germline): LNHDA, SQIVND (reference sequence). This CDR3 has 19 amino acids. The V segment lost 1 base and the J segment 3 bases; nucleotides outside the gene matches: 14. The CDR3 region is CASSIGPPEGAQANEKLFF. The DNA of the CDR3 is TGTGCCAGTAGTATAGGCCCCCCCGAGGGGGCGCAGGCTAATGAAAAACTGTTTTTT.

The chain is built from TRBV14 and TRBJ2-1; 8 bases line up with TRBD1. Germline V gives CDR1 SGHDN, CDR2 FVKESK. V lost 3 bases and J lost 2; bases outside the gene matches: 6. This CDR3 has 16 amino acids. This CDR3 reads CASSHPGTGAYNEQFF. The CDR3, as DNA: TGTGCCAGCAGCCACCCTGGGACAGGAGCCTACAATGAGCAGTTCTTC.

This chain connects TRBV5-1 to TRBJ1-2, with 8 bases matching TRBD1. Trimming cost V 5 bases and J 1 base; bases outside gene matches: 7. The CDR3 extends over 15 amino acids. Per germline, CDR1 SGHRS and CDR2 YFSETQ. CDR3 DNA sequence: TGCGCCAGCAGTTTCGGACAGGGTAGTAACTATGGCTACACCTTC. This translates into CASSFGQGSNYGYTF.

This chain links TRBV11-3 with TRBJ2-2; 9 nucleotides agree with TRBD2. With V trimmed by 4 bases and J by 6 bases, 9 bases remained unmatched. The CDR3 is made up of 16 amino acids. Germline V gives CDR1 SGHNT, CDR2 YENEEA. The CDR3 sequence is CASSSLGGRVAGELFF. The CDR3 region has the DNA TGTGCCAGCAGCTCCTTAGGCGGGAGGGTTGCCGGGGAGCTGTTTTTT.

The CDR3 nucleotides read TGTGCCAGCAGCTTTCGAGATCCGGGGCCCCAGCATTTT. It translates to CASSFRDPGPQHF. This chain links TRBV7-8 with TRBJ1-5; D remains unclear. Trimming left V 3 bases short and J 9 bases short, with 12 bases between. Germline-derived CDR1 and CDR2 are SGHVS and FQNEAQ. The CDR3 has 13 amino acids.

The chain has TRBV29-1 and TRBJ1-1; 7 bases map to TRBD1. V lost 7 bases, J lost 3 bases, and 11 bases stayed unmatched. Looked up from germline, CDR1 is SQVTM and CDR2 is ANQGSEA. This CDR3 has 14 amino acids. The CDR3 is CSAVPRQGYTEAFF. For the CDR3, the DNA is TGCAGCGCTGTCCCTCGACAGGGTTACACTGAAGCTTTCTTT.

The V gene is TRBV30, the J gene TRBJ2-2; 10 bases align to TRBD2. The V and J ends lost 3 bases and 7 bases, in that order; junction bases with no gene match: 5. The CDR3 loop spans 14 amino acids. Germline V gives CDR1 GTSNPN, CDR2 SVGIG (reference sequence). The CDR3 sequence is CAWRGTSVGGELFF. CDR3 nucleotide sequence: TGTGCCTGGAGGGGGACTAGCGTCGGCGGGGAGCTGTTTTTT.

This clone was observed once. This chain links TRBV28 with TRBJ2-7, with unresolved D. The CDR3 sequence is 12 residues long. Germline V CDR1 and CDR2: MDHEN, SYDVKM. The V gene lost 5 bases and the J gene lost 3 bases, with 8 bases spanning the gap. The CDR3 bases are TGTGCCAGCAGTAATCCTAACTACGAGCAGTACGTC. It specifies CASSNPNYEQYV.

This rearrangement joins TRBV7-9 to TRBJ2-1; 12 bases are a match to TRBD2. The trim removed 5 bases at V and 0 bases at J, leaving 11 bases unmatched. In germline, CDR1 is SEHNR, CDR2 FQNEAQ (reference sequence). The CDR3 has 19 amino acids. The CDR3: CASSKLAGGPYSSYNEQFF. The CDR3 DNA is TGTGCCAGCAGCAAGCTAGCGGGAGGGCCTTACAGCTCCTACAATGAGCAGTTCTTC. The full variable domain, with the rest looked up from reference TRBV7-9 and TRBJ2-1, is DTGVSQNPRHKITKRGQNVTFRCDPISEHNRLYWYRQTLGQGPEFLTYFQNEAQLEKSRLLSDRFSAERPKGSFSTLEIQRTEQGDSAMYLCASSKLAGGPYSSYNEQFFGPGTRLTVL.

This clone was counted once. V gene TRBV6-2 or TRBV6-3 combines with J gene TRBJ2-1; TRBD2 aligns across 15 bases. Per the germline V gene, CDR1 is MNHEY and CDR2 is SVGEGT. The junction had 3 bases not matched to a gene; V was cut back by 5 bases and J by 10 bases. CDR3 length equals 14 residues. The DNA of the CDR3 is TGTGCCAGCAGTCAAGGACTAGCGGGAGGGGAGCAGTTCTTC. Translation: CASSQGLAGGEQFF.

The gene calls are TRBV21-1 and TRBJ1-1. TRBV21-1 is recorded as a pseudogene. This CDR3 comprises 12 residues. The DNA for the CDR3 is TGTGCCAGCCGGGGAGGGCACACTGAAGCTTTCTTT. Its protein product is CASRGGHTEAFF.

V usage is TRBV2 and J usage is TRBJ2-2; no clear D. V was clipped by 2 bases and J by 3 bases, with 7 bases between them. Germline-derived CDR1 and CDR2 are SNHLY and FYNNEI. This CDR3 is built from 14 residues. CDR3 residues: CASSEYLDTGELFF. For the CDR3, the DNA is TGTGCCAGCAGTGAATACCTAGACACCGGGGAGCTGTTTTTT.

The chain links TRBV6-2 or TRBV6-3 to TRBJ2-1; TRBD1 aligns across 9 bases. CDR1 and CDR2 (germline): MNHEY, SVGEGT. CDR3 length: 16 residues. J lost 7 bases, V lost 5 bases, and 12 bases had no gene match. The CDR3 protein is CASSHQNRDRVNEQFF. For the CDR3, the DNA is TGTGCCAGCAGTCACCAAAACCGGGACAGGGTAAATGAGCAGTTCTTC.

The genes are TRBV5-1 and TRBJ2-5, with 12 bases aligning to TRBD2. The CDR3 has 17 residues. V shed 0 bases and J 2 bases; nucleotides not matched to a gene: 5. The V gene's germline CDR1 is SGHRS and CDR2 YFSETQ. As DNA, the CDR3 is TGCGCCAGCAGCTTGGGACTAGCGGGAGTAGGACAAGAGACCCAGTACTTC. Translating it yields CASSLGLAGVGQETQYF.

The CDR3 DNA reads TGCGCCAGCAGCCAACGGGGAGACTATGGCTACACCTTC. This gives the protein CASSQRGDYGYTF. The chain uses TRBV4-1 and TRBJ1-2, with D hard to call. With 2 bases removed from V and 3 bases from J, the gap between germline ends came to 7 bases. The germline V gene encodes CDR1 MGHRA and CDR2 YSYEKL. This CDR3 has 13 residues.

This chain links TRBV5-8 with TRBJ2-7; tentatively, D is TRBD1 (5 bases). The length of the CDR3 is 14 residues. The germline V gene has CDR1 SGHTS and CDR2 YDEGEE. Trimming took 1 base from V and 2 from J, leaving 10 bases between them. This CDR3 is CASSLLDTTYEQYV. The CDR3 coding sequence is TGTGCCAGCAGCTTGCTGGACACAACCTACGAGCAGTACGTC.

The chain carries TRBV25-1 and TRBJ2-1; D is possibly TRBD1 (5 bases). The CDR3 has 16 residues. Looked up from germline, CDR1 is MGHDK and CDR2 is SYGVNS. The germline V and J ends were trimmed by 2 bases and 1 base, with 12 bases remaining between them. The CDR3 here is CASSEGAGLSYNEQFF. DNA for the CDR3: TGTGCCAGCAGTGAAGGCGCAGGGCTGTCCTACAATGAGCAGTTCTTC.